These 14 T cell receptor beta chains were all obtained from the same sample, sequenced in a study of blood T cell repertoires in COVID-19. Method: immunoSEQ multiplex PCR; TCRdb's copy keeps in-frame clones and lacks some. The table shows around 94,000 clones, with 80% occurring only once. Sequenced sample: peripheral blood. All receptors derive from a human donor in a cohort sampled during active COVID-19.

The chain uses TRBV10-2 and TRBJ1-1; 11 bases are a match to TRBD1. CDR1 is WSHSY, CDR2 SAAADI, per germline. The CDR3 totals 21 residues. Trimming cost V 7 bases and J 6 bases; bases outside gene matches: 28. DNA of the CDR3: TGCGCCAGCAAAAAGGACAGGGGGCGAGATCGAGAGCGTCGACCCGGGGCTGAAGCTTTCTTT. Translating gives CASKKDRGRDRERRPGAEAFF.

The DNA for the CDR3 is TGTGCCAGCGGCGAGGGTGGGGAGAAAAGGGATGGCTACACCTTC. Protein: CASGEGGEKRDGYTF. The V gene is TRBV7-9, the J gene TRBJ1-2; D is undetermined. The V gene lost 8 bases and the J gene lost 6 bases, with 22 bases spanning the gap. Germline values: CDR1 SEHNR, CDR2 FQNEAQ (reference sequence). This CDR3 is 15 amino acids long.

The CDR3 spells CASSLGGTSGRAGKFF. CDR3 sequence (DNA): TGTGCCAGCAGCTTGGGGGGGACTAGCGGGAGGGCCGGTAAGTTCTTC. The genes are TRBV5-4 and TRBJ2-1; 16 nucleotides line up with TRBD2. Per germline, CDR1 SGHNT and CDR2 YYREEE (reference sequence). The CDR3 consists of 16 residues. The ends lost 0 bases at V and 14 bases at J; junction bases unmatched: 8.

This chain connects TRBV19 to TRBJ1-1; no firm D call. V lost 4 bases, J lost 1 base, and 10 bases lay in between. The CDR3 is 14 amino acids. Germline lookup yields CDR1 LNHDA and CDR2 SQIVND (reference sequence). The DNA of the CDR3 is TGTGCCAGTAGTACCGATAGACAGAACACTGAAGCTTTCTTT. It is translated as CASSTDRQNTEAFF.

CDR3 sequence: CAISESSGSGANVLTF. CDR3 DNA sequence: TGTGCCATCAGTGAGTCGAGTGGCTCTGGGGCCAACGTCCTGACTTTC. The rearrangement uses TRBV10-3 and TRBJ2-6; no clear D. The germline V gene has CDR1 ENHRY and CDR2 SYGVKD. Between the trimmed V and J ends, which lost 0 bases and 0 bases, there was a span of 6 bases. This CDR3 comprises 16 residues.

The rearrangement links TRBV27 to TRBJ1-2; D gene unclear. V gave up 0 bases and J gave up 7 bases, with 15 bases separating them. This CDR3 spans 15 amino acids. CDR1 and CDR2 from the germline V gene are MNHEY and SMNVEV (reference sequence). The CDR3 sequence is CASSLSAGGVIGYTF. Here the CDR3 DNA reads TGTGCCAGCAGTTTATCAGCGGGTGGGGTGATTGGCTACACCTTC.

The V call is TRBV1, the J call TRBJ1-1. TRBV1 is a listed pseudogene. There are 14 residues in the CDR3. The CDR3 reads CTSSHPGEGVEAFF. The CDR3 coding sequence is TGCACCAGCAGCCACCCAGGGGAGGGGGTTGAAGCTTTCTTT.

The chain couples TRBV18 to TRBJ1-2, with 8 bases lining up with TRBD1. The CDR3 has 14 amino acids. Germline trimming cut 2 bases from V and 8 bases from J; bases unmatched to any gene: 7. Germline assignment: CDR1 KGHSH and CDR2 LQKENI. CDR3: CASSPIGQGNGYTF. In DNA, the CDR3 is TGTGCCAGCTCACCAATTGGACAGGGTAACGGCTACACCTTC.

The J gene is TRBJ1-1, the V gene TRBV5-4; maybe TRBD1 (6 bases). Germline V CDR1 and CDR2: SGHNT, YYREEE (reference sequence). CDR3 size: 16 residues. V lost 3 bases and J lost 5, with 20 bases in between. CDR3 sequence (DNA): TGTGCCAGCAGCTCCGGGGGGGCAGTTAAGAATACTGAAGCTTTCTTT. Residues: CASSSGGAVKNTEAFF.

This chain joins TRBV24-1 and TRBJ2-1; the match to TRBD2 covers 10 bases. CDR3 size: 19 residues. Trimming at V came to 2 bases and at J to 6 bases, leaving 15 bases not matched to a gene. Germline CDR1 reads KGHDR; CDR2 reads SFDVKD. The CDR3 DNA reads as TGTGCCACCAGTGATTCGATCATAGCGGGAGGATCGGGGGTCAATGAGCAGTTCTTC. This translates into CATSDSIIAGGSGVNEQFF.

The chain recombines TRBV6-5 with TRBJ2-7, with D tentatively TRBD1 (5 bases). CDR1 is MNHEY and CDR2 is SVGAGI in the germline V gene. Trimming removed 5 bases from V and 2 bases from J, with 16 bases in between. The CDR3 consists of 15 residues. This CDR3 reads CASSIDRPYTYEQYF. CDR3 nucleotides: TGTGCCAGCAGTATAGACAGACCCTACACCTACGAGCAGTACTTC.

V usage is TRBV30 and J usage is TRBJ1-5; TRBD1 matches 8 bases. The V segment lost 0 bases and the J segment 2 bases; nucleotides outside the gene matches: 9. Germline CDR1 is GTSNPN and CDR2 is SVGIG (reference sequence). The CDR3 is 17 amino acids. CDR3 sequence (DNA): TGTGCCTGGAGTGTACGCCTACAGGGGGTCGGCAATCAGCCCCAGCATTTT. It specifies CAWSVRLQGVGNQPQHF.

This rearrangement joins TRBV27 to TRBJ2-7, with D maybe TRBD1 (6 bases). The CDR3 spans 16 residues. Germline-derived CDR1 and CDR2 are MNHEY and SMNVEV (reference sequence). The V gene lost 4 bases and the J gene lost 6 bases, with 22 bases spanning the gap. The CDR3 sequence: CASSYNRVGQVGEQYF. For the CDR3, the DNA is TGTGCCAGCAGTTATAACAGGGTCGGTCAAGTTGGCGAGCAGTACTTC.

This clone was picked up one time. The chain uses TRBV7-2 and TRBJ1-1; D not resolved. Germline V gene sequence: CDR1 SGHTA, CDR2 FQGNSA. The CDR3 has 13 residues. Trimming cost V 3 bases and J 7 bases, with 12 bases left between them. The CDR3 protein is CASSLGRSFEAFF. The CDR3 DNA sequence: TGTGCCAGCAGCTTGGGCAGGTCGTTTGAAGCTTTCTTT.